Following are 25 T cell receptor beta chains from one sample sequenced in a study of vaccination effects on CD4 cells after COVID-19. Upon completion of approximately ten days in culture, CD4+ T cells were isolated. Each person got two doses of an mRNA SARS-CoV-2 vaccine, BNT162b2 or mRNA-1273. Clones were sequenced by immunoSEQ multiplex PCR, and TCRdb holds only the in-frame ones, with some missing. The sample includes about 73,000 clones, over 65% seen only once; the top ten take approximately 2.4%. Their target antigens are unknown. This specimen was CD4+ T cells from PBMCs cultured without peptide, taken after COVID-19 vaccination. These receptor sequences come from a human donor who received a COVID-19 vaccine.

V usage is TRBV19 and J usage is TRBJ1-2; no definite D call. V lost 7 bases to trimming and J lost 5 bases, with 20 bases between them. The CDR3 covers 15 residues. The V gene's germline CDR1 is LNHDA and CDR2 SQIVND (reference sequence). CDR3 sequence reads: CASTPYNGGGYGYTF. The CDR3 DNA is TGTGCCAGTACCCCATACAACGGAGGTGGGTATGGCTACACCTTC.

Comment on this clone: The sample has other DNA sequences that encode this CDR3 too. V gene TRBV11-3 combines with J gene TRBJ2-2; D uncertain. CDR1 is SGHNT, CDR2 YENEEA, per germline. This CDR3 region has 14 residues. The V gene lost 3 bases and the J gene lost 2 bases, with 7 bases spanning the gap. The DNA for the CDR3 is TGTGCCAGCAGCTTCGGAGCAAACACCGGGGAGCTGTTTTTT. Its protein product is CASSFGANTGELFF.

This chain connects TRBV11-2 to TRBJ2-2, with 9 bases fitting TRBD2. This CDR3 comprises 16 residues. In germline, CDR1 is SGHAT, CDR2 FQNNGV. The junction had 2 bases not matched to a gene; V was cut back by 3 bases and J by 0 bases. The DNA of the CDR3 is TGTGCCAGCAGCTTTAGACTAGCGGCGAACACCGGGGAGCTGTTTTTT. Protein: CASSFRLAANTGELFF.

This clone was picked up a small number of times. The CDR3 nucleotides read TGCAGCGTTGGAAGGGGGGACGGGGAGCTGTTTTTT. Encoded protein: CSVGRGDGELFF. The chain joins TRBV29-1 to TRBJ2-2; D is tentatively TRBD1 or TRBD2 (6 bases each). In germline, CDR1 is SQVTM, CDR2 ANQGSEA. The CDR3 loop spans 12 amino acids. V shed 4 bases and J shed 7 bases, with 10 bases lying between them.

Comment on this clone: Germline and junction disagree at one end, which may indicate a read error. The chain recombines TRBV28 with TRBJ1-4, with unresolved D. CDR1 and CDR2 from the germline V gene are MDHEN and SYDVKM. The CDR3 is 11 residues long. In DNA, the CDR3 is TGTGCCAGCAGGACTAACGAAAAACTGTTTTTT. Translation gives CASRTNEKLFF.

This clone showed up just a few times. CDR3 nucleotides: TGCGCCAGCAGGGGACTAGCGGGGGGGTTGGCTGAGCAGTTCTTC. This codes for CASRGLAGGLAEQFF. The V and J genes are TRBV10-1 and TRBJ2-1, with 16 bases that match TRBD2. The germline gives CDR1 WNHNN, CDR2 SYGVQD (reference sequence). This CDR3 comprises 15 residues. The J segment lost 9 bases and the V segment lost 6 bases, leaving 5 bases of the junction unmatched.

This sequence joins TRBV20-1 and TRBJ1-5; D ambiguous. Trimming pared 3 bases from V and 1 base from J, leaving 10 bases between. The CDR3 totals 14 residues. The germline V gene has CDR1 DFQATT and CDR2 SNEGSKA (reference sequence). CDR3 bases: TGCAGTGCTAGTACTACGGCCAGCAATCAGCCCCAGCATTTT. Amino acids: CSASTTASNQPQHF.

The chain has TRBV18 and TRBJ1-3; no firm D call. This CDR3 region has 13 residues. The V and J ends lost 3 bases and 0 bases respectively, with 3 bases between them. Germline values: CDR1 KGHSH, CDR2 LQKENI. This CDR3 is CASSPNSGNTIYF. CDR3 in DNA: TGTGCCAGCTCACCTAACTCTGGAAACACCATATATTTT.

The V and J genes are TRBV2 and TRBJ1-3; no clear D gene. Germline V gene data show CDR1 as SNHLY and CDR2 as FYNNEI. Trimming removed 3 bases at V and 9 bases at J, with 9 bases between. The CDR3 loop spans 12 amino acids. The CDR3, as DNA: TGTGCCAGCAGTGACCCAGCGGGCACCATATATTTT. It is translated as CASSDPAGTIYF.

This clone was counted a few times. The chain joins TRBV3-1 (or the pseudogene TRBV3-2) to TRBJ2-5, with D hard to call. Trimming took 3 bases from V and 1 from J, leaving 6 bases between them. Germline-derived CDR1 and CDR2 are LGHDT and YNNKEL (reference sequence). This CDR3 spans 13 amino acids. As DNA, the CDR3 is TGTGCCAGCAGCCATAGCAGCCAAGAGACCCAGTACTTC. Translation gives CASSHSSQETQYF.

The chain links TRBV7-9 to TRBJ1-2; D unresolved. V lost 5 bases, J lost 1 base, and 5 bases lay in between. The germline V gene has CDR1 SEHNR and CDR2 FQNEAQ (reference sequence). This CDR3 comprises 12 residues. The CDR3 DNA reads as TGTGCCAGCAGCCGCTTTAACTATGGCTACACCTTC. Translated: CASSRFNYGYTF.

The rearrangement uses TRBV5-1 and TRBJ2-1; D unclear. V lost 6 bases and J 6 bases, leaving 22 bases between the germline ends. Germline lookup yields CDR1 SGHRS and CDR2 YFSETQ. The CDR3 totals 16 residues. In DNA form, the CDR3 reads TGCGCCAGCACCCGGGCCGGCTCTCTATTGGGCAATGAGCAGTTCTTC. Translated, it gives CASTRAGSLLGNEQFF.

The rearrangement links TRBV19 to TRBJ1-6; no definite D call. V shed 3 bases and J shed 7 bases, with 1 base lying between them. CDR1 is LNHDA and CDR2 is SQIVND in the germline V gene (reference sequence). The CDR3 runs to 11 residues. In DNA, the CDR3 is TGTGCCAGTAGTATGAATTCACCCCTCCACTTT. Residues: CASSMNSPLHF.

The gene calls are TRBV2 and TRBJ2-4, with 10 bases lining up with TRBD1. The V and J ends lost 6 bases and 9 bases, in that order; junction bases with no gene match: 11. From germline, CDR1 is SNHLY and CDR2 FYNNEI. The CDR3 has 15 amino acids. CDR3 sequence: CASSPPGQGMIIQYF. Written as DNA, the CDR3 is TGTGCCAGCAGCCCACCGGGACAGGGGATGATCATTCAGTACTTC.

This clone was observed a handful of times. The chain joins TRBV28 to TRBJ2-1; 8 positions match TRBD1. The CDR3 loop spans 15 amino acids. Germline CDR1 MDHEN, CDR2 SYDVKM. With 7 bases clipped from V and 3 bases from J, the junction kept 8 bases outside the gene matches. The CDR3 region is CASKTGALIYNEQFF. CDR3 nucleotides: TGTGCCAGCAAGACAGGGGCCCTCATCTACAATGAGCAGTTCTTC.

This rearrangement joins TRBV18 to TRBJ2-1; the match to TRBD1 covers 7 bases. The CDR3 runs 14 residues. CDR1 is KGHSH and CDR2 is LQKENI in the germline V gene. V lost 6 bases to trimming and J lost 5 bases; unmatched junction nucleotides: 7. This CDR3 reads CASSEYRGNNEQFF. DNA for the CDR3: TGTGCCAGCTCGGAATACAGGGGAAACAATGAGCAGTTCTTC. Together with reference TRBV18 and TRBJ2-1, the CDR3 gives the full variable domain: NAGVMQNPRHLVRRRGQEARLRCSPMKGHSHVYWYRQLPEEGLKFMVYLQKENIIDESGMPKERFSAEFPKEGPSILRIQQVVRGDSAAYFCASSEYRGNNEQFFGPGTRLTVL.

This chain joins TRBV3-1 (or the pseudogene TRBV3-2) and TRBJ2-1; D unresolved. The CDR3 totals 14 residues. Germline CDR1 reads LGHDT; CDR2 reads YNNKEL (reference sequence). V gave up 6 bases and J gave up 6 bases, with 15 bases separating them. The CDR3 bases are TGTGCCAGCAGACCCGTCGCCCGCGGCAATGAGCAGTTCTTC. This encodes CASRPVARGNEQFF.

The chain is built from TRBV6-5 and TRBJ1-5; D is possibly TRBD1 (5 bases). V was shortened by 5 bases and J by 4 bases, with 15 bases between the two germline ends. This CDR3 is built from 15 residues. Germline-derived CDR1 and CDR2 are MNHEY and SVGAGI. As DNA, the CDR3 is TGTGCCAGCAGTCGAACTACGGGGGTGAATCAGCCCCAGCATTTT. Translation gives CASSRTTGVNQPQHF.

The chain recombines TRBV27 with TRBJ2-7; possible D gene TRBD2, 7 bases. V lost 10 bases to trimming and J lost 4 bases, with 20 bases between them. Germline V gene sequence: CDR1 MNHEY, CDR2 SMNVEV (reference sequence). This CDR3 contains 14 residues. The CDR3 protein is CATPRGGLGYEQYV. The CDR3 DNA reads TGTGCCACCCCGAGGGGGGGACTGGGTTACGAGCAGTACGTC.

The chain employs TRBV6-5 and TRBJ1-1, with D unclear. V was pared by 8 bases and J by 0 bases, with 10 bases between. Germline V gene lookup returns CDR1 MNHEY and CDR2 SVGAGI. This CDR3 spans 13 amino acids. CDR3 sequence reads: CASQPRVNTEAFF. CDR3 nucleotide sequence: TGTGCCAGCCAACCCAGAGTGAACACTGAAGCTTTCTTT.

The CDR3 bases are TGTGCCAGCAGTCTCTTCGGGGGACAGGGGGGAGGACAGCCCCAGCATTTT. It yields the protein CASSLFGGQGGGQPQHF. The V gene is TRBV6-6, the J gene TRBJ1-5; TRBD1 matches at 11 bases. The CDR3 has 17 residues. Trimming took 5 bases from V and 7 from J; bases not matched to a gene: 13. Germline V gene data show CDR1 as MNHNY and CDR2 as SVGAGI (reference sequence).

The V and J genes are TRBV5-1 and TRBJ2-1; D remains ambiguous. The CDR3 is 13 residues long. Germline V gene sequence: CDR1 SGHRS, CDR2 YFSETQ. The V end lost 4 bases, the J end lost 2 bases, and 7 bases lay between the germline ends. The CDR3 protein is CASSHGAYNEQFF. As DNA, the CDR3 is TGCGCCAGCAGCCATGGGGCCTACAATGAGCAGTTCTTC.

J is TRBJ2-3 and V is TRBV9, with TRBD1 matching 9 bases. CDR1 and CDR2 (germline): SGDLS, YYNGEE. CDR3 length: 15 residues. J was trimmed by 7 bases and V by 1 base; bases with no gene match: 7. The CDR3: CASSVIGQGRNTQYF. As DNA, the CDR3 is TGTGCCAGCAGCGTAATAGGACAGGGGAGGAATACGCAGTATTTT.

The chain couples TRBV6-5 to TRBJ1-3; possibly TRBD1 for D (6 bases). Germline V gene lookup returns CDR1 MNHEY and CDR2 SVGAGI. The CDR3 length is 12 residues. V lost 8 bases and J 2 bases, leaving 7 bases between the germline ends. CDR3 amino acids: CASGQPGNTIYF. The CDR3 DNA reads TGTGCCAGCGGACAGCCTGGAAACACCATATATTTT.

The chain has TRBV15 and TRBJ2-2; 10 positions agree with TRBD1. The CDR3 extends over 16 amino acids. CDR1 LNHNV and CDR2 YYDKDF come from the germline V gene (reference sequence). J gave up 7 bases and V 4 bases, and 9 bases lay outside the gene matches. This CDR3 reads CATSTVTGGRGGELFF. In DNA form, the CDR3 reads TGTGCCACCAGCACAGTGACAGGGGGCAGGGGCGGGGAGCTGTTTTTT. Combining the CDR3 with reference TRBV15 and TRBJ2-2 gives the whole variable domain DAMVIQNPRYQVTQFGKPVTLSCSQTLNHNVMYWYQQKSSQAPKLLFHYYDKDFNNEADTPDNFQSRRPNTSFCFLDIRSPGLGDTAMYLCATSTVTGGRGGELFFGEGSRLTVL.